These 32 T cell receptor beta chains were all obtained from the same sample, sequenced in a study of sequential checkpoint blockade in melanoma. This sample's treatment: randomized to nivolumab then ipilimumab (arm A) or the reverse (arm B). Data came from immunoSEQ multiplex PCR; TCRdb stores just in-frame clones and leaves some out. The data contain under 3,000 clones, 26% of them singletons. The specimen comprised tumor tissue (inferred from file names), sampled from a patient given nivolumab and ipilimumab in sequence. Receptor source: a human donor with melanoma.

This clone ranks as medium-sized. The rearrangement uses TRBV6-8 and TRBJ1-4; D ambiguous. The CDR3 runs to 13 residues. The ends were cut back, 5 bases at V and 4 bases at J, with 8 bases in the middle. Germline V CDR1 and CDR2: MNHGY, SAAAGT. This CDR3 is CASSVDFNEKLFF. The CDR3 DNA reads TGTGCCAGCAGTGTCGACTTTAATGAAAAACTGTTTTTT.

The sample holds a few counts of this clone. The V call is TRBV6-8, the J call TRBJ2-1; D not resolved. The CDR3 spans 18 residues. CDR1 is MNHGY, CDR2 SAAAGT, per germline. V was pared by 0 bases and J by 2 bases, with 17 bases between. The DNA for the CDR3 is TGTGCCAGCAGTTACTCACGTTTGGGTAGTGGTCCCTACAATGAGCAGTTCTTC. This codes for CASSYSRLGSGPYNEQFF.

V is TRBV30 and J is TRBJ1-2; D possibly corresponds to TRBD1 (5 bases). Germline lookup yields CDR1 GTSNPN and CDR2 SVGIG (reference sequence). V was cut by 0 bases and J by 8 bases, with 13 bases left in between. The CDR3 totals 13 residues. Here the CDR3 reads CAWSVRGVDGYTF. CDR3 in DNA: TGTGCCTGGAGTGTACGGGGGGTGGACGGCTACACCTTC. The full variable domain, with the rest looked up from reference TRBV30 and TRBJ1-2, is SQTIHQWPATLVQPVGSPLSLECTVEGTSNPNLYWYRQAAGRGLQLLFYSVGIGQISSEVPQNLSASRPQDRQFILSSKKLLLSDSGFYLCAWSVRGVDGYTFGSGTRLTVV.

This clone has a handful of counts. The chain couples TRBV9 to TRBJ2-7; D possibly uses TRBD1 or TRBD2 (6 bases each). V shed 5 bases and J shed 0 bases, with 21 bases lying between them. This CDR3 is 17 amino acids long. Germline CDR1 reads SGDLS; CDR2 reads YYNGEE. The CDR3 sequence: CASSEWGTGADSYEQYF. CDR3 nucleotides: TGTGCCAGCAGTGAGTGGGGGACGGGGGCCGACTCCTACGAGCAGTACTTC.

The chain links TRBV19 to TRBJ1-2; 9 bases align to TRBD1. The germline V gene has CDR1 LNHDA and CDR2 SQIVND (reference sequence). This CDR3 comprises 13 residues. V was pared by 7 bases and J by 6 bases, with 6 bases of the junction left unmatched. The CDR3: CASKAGTGNGYTF. The DNA of the CDR3 is TGTGCCAGTAAAGCCGGGACAGGGAATGGCTACACCTTC.

This clone has just a few counts. The chain has TRBV19 and TRBJ1-6; D might be TRBD1 (5 bases). V was shortened by 7 bases and J by 12 bases, with 19 bases between the two germline ends. This CDR3 comprises 14 residues. In germline, CDR1 is LNHDA, CDR2 SQIVND (reference sequence). The DNA for the CDR3 is TGTGCCAGTACCAAAGCCTTTCGGGACCTACCCCTCCACTTT. Translated: CASTKAFRDLPLHF.

The table lists this clone with a few counts. Germline and junction disagree at one end, which may indicate a read error. The rearrangement uses TRBV11-3 and TRBJ2-7, with TRBD1 matching over 7 bases. The CDR3 loop spans 14 amino acids. Germline V CDR1 and CDR2: SGHNT, YENEEA. The CDR3 reads CASINRDRAKAGDF. In DNA, the CDR3 is TGTGCCAGCATTAACCGGGACAGAGCTAAAGCAGGGGACTTC.

This sequence joins TRBV6-8 and TRBJ2-3; no clear D gene. From germline, CDR1 is MNHGY and CDR2 SAAAGT. The V and J ends lost 7 bases and 0 bases respectively, with 11 bases between them. This CDR3 is 14 amino acids long. CDR3 sequence reads: CASTLDGSTDTQYF. The CDR3 coding sequence is TGTGCCAGCACCCTGGACGGTAGCACAGATACGCAGTATTTT.

The chain joins TRBV19 to TRBJ1-2, with TRBD1 matching 9 bases. With 9 bases clipped from V and 4 bases from J, the junction kept 9 bases outside the gene matches. The CDR3 loop spans 14 amino acids. The germline V gene encodes CDR1 LNHDA and CDR2 SQIVND (reference sequence). The CDR3 DNA is TGTGCCAGCCGGGACAGGGTCGGAGGCTATGGCTACACCTTC. Residues: CASRDRVGGYGYTF.

This clone is categorized as medium-sized. V usage is TRBV7-6 and J usage is TRBJ2-7, with D possibly being TRBD2 (7 bases). The CDR3 contains 15 residues. Trimming removed 5 bases at V and 2 bases at J, with 16 bases between. Germline V gene data show CDR1 as SGHVS and CDR2 as FNYEAQ. The CDR3 coding sequence is TGTGCCAGCAGCCCCGGGGGCGGGGGAACCTACGAGCAGTACTTC. The encoded protein is CASSPGGGGTYEQYF.

This chain connects TRBV6-8 to TRBJ2-7; D tentatively fits TRBD1 or TRBD2 (5 bases each). The CDR3 contains 16 residues. V lost 0 bases, J lost 5 bases, and 17 bases lay in between. Germline CDR1 reads MNHGY; CDR2 reads SAAAGT. The DNA for the CDR3 is TGTGCCAGCAGTTACTCCGGGGACGGCTCGAGCCACGAGCAGTACTTC. This codes for CASSYSGDGSSHEQYF.

The chain uses TRBV11-3 and TRBJ1-4, with unresolved D. Germline V gene data show CDR1 as SGHNT and CDR2 as YENEEA. V lost 5 bases, J lost 3 bases, and 10 bases lay in between. This CDR3 comprises 14 residues. The CDR3 coding sequence is TGTGCCAGCAGCCGGCCCGGATCTAATGAAAAACTGTTTTTT. Its translation is CASSRPGSNEKLFF.

This chain uses TRBV18 with TRBJ2-2; 8 nucleotides agree with TRBD1. The J segment lost 1 base and the V segment lost 3 bases, leaving 1 base of the junction unmatched. Germline V lookup: CDR1 KGHSH, CDR2 LQKENI. The CDR3 totals 15 residues. This CDR3 reads CASSPGQGNTGELFF. The CDR3 nucleotides read TGTGCCAGCTCACCTGGACAGGGGAACACCGGGGAGCTGTTTTTT.

This clone is medium-sized in the sample. The chain links TRBV11-3 to TRBJ2-1; D gene ambiguous. The CDR3 has 14 residues. V lost 7 bases and J lost 2, with 12 bases in between. Germline V CDR1 and CDR2: SGHNT, YENEEA. CDR3 residues: CASTISIPYNEQFF. CDR3 in DNA: TGTGCCAGCACCATTTCCATCCCCTACAATGAGCAGTTCTTC.

In its sample, this clone was seen a few times. In DNA, the CDR3 is TGTGCCAGCAGCTTAGCGCTAGCGGGGGTCTACAATGAGCAGTTCTTC. Protein: CASSLALAGVYNEQFF. The J gene is TRBJ2-1, the V gene TRBV7-7; 10 bases are shared with TRBD2. The J segment lost 3 bases and the V segment lost 0 bases, leaving 2 bases of the junction unmatched. CDR1 and CDR2 from the germline V gene are SSHAT and FNYEAQ (reference sequence). This CDR3 spans 16 amino acids.

This clone was detected only a few times. The V and J genes are TRBV19 and TRBJ2-1; 10 positions match TRBD2. The CDR3 runs to 14 residues. From germline, CDR1 is LNHDA and CDR2 SQIVND (reference sequence). The J segment lost 5 bases and the V segment lost 6 bases, leaving 4 bases of the junction unmatched. This CDR3 reads CASRITSGNNEQFF. The CDR3 DNA reads as TGTGCCAGTAGGATTACTAGCGGGAACAATGAGCAGTTCTTC. Using reference TRBV19 and TRBJ2-1 for the parts outside the CDR3, the full variable domain is DGGITQSPKYLFRKEGQNVTLSCEQNLNHDAMYWYRQDPGQGLRLIYYSQIVNDFQKGDIAEGYSVSREKKESFPLTVTSAQKNPTAFYLCASRITSGNNEQFFGPGTRLTVL.

In its sample, this clone is medium-sized. The chain carries TRBV11-3 and TRBJ1-2; D is ambiguous. From germline, CDR1 is SGHNT and CDR2 YENEEA. V was cut by 2 bases and J by 8 bases, with 18 bases left in between. The CDR3 consists of 15 residues. The CDR3 region has the DNA TGTGCCAGCAGCTTAATCGGTGTGGGAGACGGGGGCTACACCTTC. It yields the protein CASSLIGVGDGGYTF.

This clone has just a few counts. This chain uses TRBV29-1 with TRBJ1-1, with D possibly being TRBD1 (6 bases). CDR3 length: 15 residues. Germline CDR1 reads SQVTM; CDR2 reads ANQGSEA. Deletions cut 0 bases from V and 3 bases from J, with 14 bases between. CDR3 region: CSVEEGANFDTEAFF. The CDR3 region has the DNA TGCAGCGTTGAAGAGGGGGCGAATTTTGACACTGAAGCTTTCTTT.

CDR3 sequence reads: CASSQSPFATENEKLFF. For the CDR3, the DNA is TGTGCCAGCAGCCAAAGCCCTTTTGCGACTGAGAATGAAAAACTGTTTTTT. The chain couples TRBV14 to TRBJ1-4; D not resolved. CDR1 and CDR2 (germline): SGHDN, FVKESK. Trimming removed 2 bases from V and 5 bases from J, with 18 bases in between. The CDR3 is 17 residues long.

The CDR3 is CASTPSGANVLTF. The CDR3 nucleotides read TGTGCCAGCACCCCCTCTGGGGCCAACGTCCTGACTTTC. This chain joins TRBV28 and TRBJ2-6; unclear D gene. This CDR3 comprises 13 residues. The germline gives CDR1 MDHEN, CDR2 SYDVKM. V lost 7 bases to trimming and J lost 0 bases, with 4 bases between them.

This clone was recorded a few times. The chain employs TRBV6-8 and TRBJ2-3, with D perhaps matching TRBD2 (5 bases). The V gene lost 5 bases and the J gene lost 2 bases, with 8 bases spanning the gap. The CDR3 totals 13 residues. From germline, CDR1 is MNHGY and CDR2 SAAAGT. This chain's CDR3 is CASSDGDTDTQYF. CDR3 sequence (DNA): TGTGCCAGCAGTGACGGGGACACAGATACGCAGTATTTT.

The V call is TRBV6-8, the J call TRBJ1-3; D not resolved. Germline lookup yields CDR1 MNHGY and CDR2 SAAAGT. The CDR3 is made up of 16 amino acids. The V gene lost 6 bases and the J gene lost 0 bases, with 15 bases spanning the gap. In nucleotides, the CDR3 is TGTGCCAGCAGCACCGCCGGACGGTCCTCTGGAAACACCATATATTTT. The encoded protein is CASSTAGRSSGNTIYF.

This clone was seen a few times. The rearrangement links TRBV11-3 to TRBJ2-3, with 12 positions matching TRBD1. Germline assignment: CDR1 SGHNT and CDR2 YENEEA. Trimming took 5 bases from V and 5 from J; bases not matched to a gene: 5. The CDR3 sequence is 15 residues long. Here the CDR3 reads CASSLGTGGIDTQYF. As DNA, the CDR3 is TGTGCCAGCAGCCTCGGGACAGGGGGCATAGATACGCAGTATTTT.

V usage is TRBV15 and J usage is TRBJ2-5; 8 nucleotides line up with TRBD2. The CDR3 covers 17 residues. The germline V gene has CDR1 LNHNV and CDR2 YYDKDF (reference sequence). The V and J ends lost 1 base and 4 bases, in that order; junction bases with no gene match: 11. The CDR3 coding sequence is TGTGCCACCAGCAGAGGAACGGCAGCGGGGGCAGGAGAGACCCAGTACTTC. Its protein is CATSRGTAAGAGETQYF. Combining the CDR3 with reference TRBV15 and TRBJ2-5 gives the whole variable domain DAMVIQNPRYQVTQFGKPVTLSCSQTLNHNVMYWYQQKSSQAPKLLFHYYDKDFNNEADTPDNFQSRRPNTSFCFLDIRSPGLGDTAMYLCATSRGTAAGAGETQYFGPGTRLLVL.

This clone has only one observation. V gene TRBV14 combines with J gene TRBJ2-7; the D is unclear. The V gene lost 1 base and the J gene lost 6 bases, with 10 bases spanning the gap. Germline CDR1 reads SGHDN; CDR2 reads FVKESK. The CDR3 loop spans 13 amino acids. The CDR3 loop is CASSQVSAGEQYF. CDR3 nucleotides: TGTGCCAGCAGCCAAGTTTCCGCAGGCGAGCAGTACTTC.

This chain links TRBV11-3 with TRBJ1-1, with TRBD1 matching over 7 bases. Germline trimming cut 6 bases from V and 1 base from J; bases unmatched to any gene: 14. The CDR3 covers 17 residues. Per germline, CDR1 SGHNT and CDR2 YENEEA. The DNA for the CDR3 is TGTGCCAGCAGAGCCCAGGGGGGGTCAATGAGGAACACTGAAGCTTTCTTT. Its translation is CASRAQGGSMRNTEAFF.

In this sample, this clone is medium-sized. The gene calls are TRBV7-4 and TRBJ2-7; no clear D. Germline V gene lookup returns CDR1 SGHVT and CDR2 SQSDAQ. The CDR3 covers 13 residues. The ends were cut back, 5 bases at V and 2 bases at J, with 10 bases in the middle. The CDR3 loop reads CASSLVSAYEQYF. As DNA, the CDR3 is TGTGCCAGCAGCCTCGTCAGCGCCTACGAGCAGTACTTC.

Only one count was recorded for this clone. The rearrangement links TRBV19 to TRBJ2-3; 7 positions agree with TRBD2. In germline, CDR1 is LNHDA, CDR2 SQIVND (reference sequence). The CDR3 is 15 residues long. J lost 4 bases, V lost 3 bases, and 7 bases had no gene match. The CDR3 sequence: CASSISSGTSDTQYF. In DNA form, the CDR3 reads TGTGCCAGTAGTATTTCAAGCGGGACTTCAGATACGCAGTATTTT. Using reference TRBV19 and TRBJ2-3 for the parts outside the CDR3, the full variable domain is DGGITQSPKYLFRKEGQNVTLSCEQNLNHDAMYWYRQDPGQGLRLIYYSQIVNDFQKGDIAEGYSVSREKKESFPLTVTSAQKNPTAFYLCASSISSGTSDTQYFGPGTRLTVL.

This clone was seen more than once but under ten times. The J gene is TRBJ2-1, the V gene TRBV11-3; D tentatively fits TRBD1 or TRBD2 (5 bases each). V was cut by 4 bases and J by 0 bases, with 13 bases left in between. This CDR3 is built from 16 residues. Per the germline V gene, CDR1 is SGHNT and CDR2 is YENEEA. In DNA form, the CDR3 reads TGTGCCAGCAGCTACCGAGGGACCTCCTCCTACAATGAGCAGTTCTTC. Its protein is CASSYRGTSSYNEQFF.

The sample holds a few counts of this clone. The chain uses TRBV11-3 and TRBJ2-7, with TRBD1 matching 8 bases. Germline CDR1 reads SGHNT; CDR2 reads YENEEA. CDR3 size: 15 residues. Losses at the gene ends were 6 bases for V and 6 bases for J; bases not matched to a gene: 13. The CDR3 loop is CASSLRGQASSEQYF. CDR3 bases: TGTGCCAGCAGTTTGCGGGGACAGGCGTCAAGCGAGCAGTACTTC.

This clone showed up just a few times. V usage is TRBV11-3 and J usage is TRBJ2-5; D perhaps matches TRBD2 (6 bases). CDR1 and CDR2 (germline): SGHNT, YENEEA. Trimming took 3 bases from V and 3 from J, leaving 14 bases between them. This CDR3 has 15 residues. The chain's CDR3 is CASSLGGVSEETQYF. DNA of the CDR3: TGTGCCAGCAGCTTGGGCGGGGTTAGTGAAGAGACCCAGTACTTC.

The CDR3 loop is CASSGTGYNQPQHF. Written as DNA, the CDR3 is TGTGCCAGTTCCGGGACAGGGTATAATCAGCCCCAGCATTTT. The chain uses TRBV28 and TRBJ1-5; 9 bases match TRBD1. V was clipped by 9 bases and J by 4 bases; unmatched bases: 7. CDR1 is MDHEN, CDR2 SYDVKM, per germline. This CDR3 is 14 amino acids long.